The present T cell receptor beta chain was sequenced within a study of blood T cell repertoires in COVID-19 (dated by TCRdb to 2018 to 2020). Broadly, across the study: Samples covering the acute and convalescent phases of COVID-19 were provided by collaborators in the United States, Italy and Spain. The material from the prospective study consisted of cDNA or gDNA derived from T cells, B-cell-depleted T cells, or PBMCs. The dataset comprised deeply sampled blood TCRbeta repertoires from subjects exposed to, actively infected with, or recovered from COVID-19. A freely available public database, intended as a resource for researchers studying the immune response to SARS-CoV-2, is where the repertoires were released. The samples were drawn from two sources: the first 160 participants of the ongoing ImmuneRACE study, and over 950 subjects contributed by 6 global collaborators. The sample metadata nearly always contained a de-identified subject ID, COVID-19 status, age in years and sex. Where available, HLA class I and class II types were obtained from metadata supplied by the sample provider rather than from assay-based typing.

In Seattle, one collaborating source enrolled patients while the infection was active and tracked those patients longitudinally over the course of disease. Collaborating institutions collected whole blood in K2EDTA tubes following their own protocols. For TCRbeta analysis, collaborator samples were shipped as frozen whole blood, as isolated PBMCs, or as DNA extracted from either sample type. The germline V gene specifies WSHSY as CDR1 and SAAADI as CDR2. The CDR3, cysteine through phenylalanine, is 13 amino acids long. The sequence is cut down to CDR3 DNA, 39 bases in frame from base 1. Compared with germline, V lacks 5 bases and J lacks 6 bases; bases without a gene match: 3. For this clone: Its antigen remains undetermined. No much larger clone is present one base from it, and per-base qualities are unavailable.

TCRbeta CDR3 regions were amplified from genomic DNA by means of the immunoSEQ Assay, a bias-controlled multiplex PCR. On the study's bioinformatics: The number of nucleated cells in each sample was estimated by amplification of reference gene primers within the assay. To quantify the absolute abundance of each unique TCRbeta CDR3 rearrangement, sequence reads were collapsed and filtered. For each sample, productive Simpson clonality was calculated as the square root of Simpson's diversity index over productive rearrangements. TCRdb obtained this table from immuneACCESS and retained in-frame rearrangements with V and J assigned. These tables miss some clones; where compared with another copy, unresolved V genes account for less than half of the shortfall, and the remainder is unexplained. D and trimming were read from the DNA, whereas the V and J calls and clone size are those reported in that table. Here the sample has 250,000 to 300,000 clones; roughly 86% occur a single time. The ten largest clonotypes hold 10% to 12% of the sample.

What the work shows at the level of the full study, not this receptor alone: How much clinical and demographic metadata was included differed by source and by participant, and the metadata was provided uncurated.

This receptor was taken from a woman aged 25 to 39 with COVID-19, enrolled during active disease. The sequenced sample was peripheral blood. Rearrangement joined TRBV10-2 to TRBJ2-2, with TRBD1 identical over 7 junction bases. The bases read TGCGCCAGCAGTCTAGACAGGGCCGGGGAGCTGTTTTTT. Its translation reads: CASSLDRAGELFF.